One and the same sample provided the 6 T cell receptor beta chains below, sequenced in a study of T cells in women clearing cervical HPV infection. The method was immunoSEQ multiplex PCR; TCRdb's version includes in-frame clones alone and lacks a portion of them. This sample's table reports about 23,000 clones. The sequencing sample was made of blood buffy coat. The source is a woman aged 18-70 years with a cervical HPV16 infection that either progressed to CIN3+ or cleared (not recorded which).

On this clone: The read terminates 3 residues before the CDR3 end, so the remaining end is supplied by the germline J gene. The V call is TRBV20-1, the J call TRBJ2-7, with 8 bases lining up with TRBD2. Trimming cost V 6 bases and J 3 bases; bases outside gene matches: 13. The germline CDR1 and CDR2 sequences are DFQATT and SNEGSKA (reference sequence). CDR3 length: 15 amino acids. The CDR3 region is CSAKGGRGEVYEQYF. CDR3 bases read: TGCAGTGCCAAGGGGGGGCGGGGGGAGGTCTACGAG.

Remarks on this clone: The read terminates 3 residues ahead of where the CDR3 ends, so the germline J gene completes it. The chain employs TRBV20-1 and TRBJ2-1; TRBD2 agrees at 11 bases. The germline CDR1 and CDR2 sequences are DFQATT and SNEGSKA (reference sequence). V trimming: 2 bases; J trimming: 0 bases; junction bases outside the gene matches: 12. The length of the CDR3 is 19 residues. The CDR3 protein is CSARPRRTSGFSSYNEQFF. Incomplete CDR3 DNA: TGCAGTGCTAGACCCCGAAGGACTAGCGGGTTCAGCTCCTACAATGAG.

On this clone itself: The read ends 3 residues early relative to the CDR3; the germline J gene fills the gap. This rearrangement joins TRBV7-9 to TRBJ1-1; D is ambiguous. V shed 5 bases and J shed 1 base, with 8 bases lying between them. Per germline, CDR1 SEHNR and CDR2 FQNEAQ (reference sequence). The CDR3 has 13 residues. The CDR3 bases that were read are TGTGCCAGCAGCCCCAACACGAACACTGAA. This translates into CASSPNTNTE. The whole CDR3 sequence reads CASSPNTNTEAFF.

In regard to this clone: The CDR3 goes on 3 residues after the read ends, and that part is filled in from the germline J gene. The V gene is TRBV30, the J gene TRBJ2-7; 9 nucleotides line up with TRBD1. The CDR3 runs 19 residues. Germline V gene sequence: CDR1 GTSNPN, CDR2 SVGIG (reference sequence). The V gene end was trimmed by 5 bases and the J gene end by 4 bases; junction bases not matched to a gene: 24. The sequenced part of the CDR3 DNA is TGTGCCTGGGGTCCTTTACAGGGGGCACGCCATTCCACGGCATACGAG. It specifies CAWGPLQGARHSTAYE. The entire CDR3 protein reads CAWGPLQGARHSTAYEQYF.

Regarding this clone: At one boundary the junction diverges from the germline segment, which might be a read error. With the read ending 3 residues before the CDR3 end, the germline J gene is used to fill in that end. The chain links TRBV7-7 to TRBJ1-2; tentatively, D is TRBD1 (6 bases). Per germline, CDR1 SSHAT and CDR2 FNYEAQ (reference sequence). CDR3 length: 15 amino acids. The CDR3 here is CASSSTTGSGYGYTF. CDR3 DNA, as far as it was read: TGTGCTAGCAGCTCGACCACAGGGTCCGGCTATGGC.

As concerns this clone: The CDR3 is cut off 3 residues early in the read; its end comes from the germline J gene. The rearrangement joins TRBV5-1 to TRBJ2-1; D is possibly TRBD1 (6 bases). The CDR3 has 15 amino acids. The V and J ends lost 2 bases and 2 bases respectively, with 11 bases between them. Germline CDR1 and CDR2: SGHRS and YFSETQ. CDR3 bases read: TGCGCCAGCAGCTTTGGGGGCACAACCTACAATGAG. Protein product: CASSFGGTTYNE. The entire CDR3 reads CASSFGGTTYNEQFF.